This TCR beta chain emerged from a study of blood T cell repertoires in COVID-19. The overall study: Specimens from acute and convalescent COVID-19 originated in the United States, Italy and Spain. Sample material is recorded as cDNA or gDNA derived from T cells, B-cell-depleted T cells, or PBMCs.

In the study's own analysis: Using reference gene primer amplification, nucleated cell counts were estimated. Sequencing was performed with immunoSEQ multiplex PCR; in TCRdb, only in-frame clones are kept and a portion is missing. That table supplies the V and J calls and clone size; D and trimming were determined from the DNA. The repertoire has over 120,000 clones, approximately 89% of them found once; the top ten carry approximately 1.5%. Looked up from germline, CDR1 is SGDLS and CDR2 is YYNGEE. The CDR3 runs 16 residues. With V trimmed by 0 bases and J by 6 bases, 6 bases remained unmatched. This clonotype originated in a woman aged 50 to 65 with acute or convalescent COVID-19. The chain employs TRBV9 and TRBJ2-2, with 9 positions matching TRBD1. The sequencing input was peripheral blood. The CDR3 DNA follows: TGTGCCAGCAGCGTAGCTTTAGGACAGGGGTCCGGGGAGCTGTTTTTT. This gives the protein CASSVALGQGSGELFF.